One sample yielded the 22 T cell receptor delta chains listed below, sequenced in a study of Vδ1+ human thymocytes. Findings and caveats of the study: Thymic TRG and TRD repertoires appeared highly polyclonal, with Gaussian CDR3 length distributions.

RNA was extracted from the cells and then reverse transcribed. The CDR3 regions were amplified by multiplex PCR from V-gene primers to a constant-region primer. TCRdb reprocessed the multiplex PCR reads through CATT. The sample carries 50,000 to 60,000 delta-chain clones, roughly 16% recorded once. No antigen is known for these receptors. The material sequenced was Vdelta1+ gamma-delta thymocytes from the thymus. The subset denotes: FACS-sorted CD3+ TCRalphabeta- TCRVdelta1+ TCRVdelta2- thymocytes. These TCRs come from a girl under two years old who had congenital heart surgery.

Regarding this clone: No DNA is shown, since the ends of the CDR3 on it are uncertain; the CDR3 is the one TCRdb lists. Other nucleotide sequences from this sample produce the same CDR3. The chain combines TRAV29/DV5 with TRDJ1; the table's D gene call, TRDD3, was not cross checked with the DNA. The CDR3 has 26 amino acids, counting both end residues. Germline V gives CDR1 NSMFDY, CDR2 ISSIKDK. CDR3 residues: CSVLLCSKRVAPLDWGILWETDKLIF.

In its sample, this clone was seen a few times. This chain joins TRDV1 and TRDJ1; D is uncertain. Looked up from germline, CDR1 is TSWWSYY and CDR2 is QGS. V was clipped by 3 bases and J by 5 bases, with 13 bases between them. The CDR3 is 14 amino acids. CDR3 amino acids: CALGENLRLDKLIF. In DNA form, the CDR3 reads TGTGCTCTTGGGGAGAATCTTCGGTTGGATAAACTCATCTTT.

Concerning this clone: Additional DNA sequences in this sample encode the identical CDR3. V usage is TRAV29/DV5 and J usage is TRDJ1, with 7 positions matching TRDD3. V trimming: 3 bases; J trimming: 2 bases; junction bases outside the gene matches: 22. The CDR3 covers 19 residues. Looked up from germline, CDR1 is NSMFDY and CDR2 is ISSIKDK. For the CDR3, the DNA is TGTGCAGCAATGTTCATAGGCTACTGGGGAATACGAAAGACCGATAAACTCATCTTT. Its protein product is CAAMFIGYWGIRKTDKLIF.

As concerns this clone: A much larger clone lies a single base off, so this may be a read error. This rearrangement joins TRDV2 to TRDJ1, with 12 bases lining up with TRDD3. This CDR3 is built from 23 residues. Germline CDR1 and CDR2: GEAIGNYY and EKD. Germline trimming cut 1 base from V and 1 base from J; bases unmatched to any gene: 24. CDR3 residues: CACDTSEGVLGDTREEGTDKLIF. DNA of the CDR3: TGTGCCTGTGACACGTCCGAGGGCGTACTGGGGGATACTCGGGAGGAAGGCACCGATAAACTCATCTTT.

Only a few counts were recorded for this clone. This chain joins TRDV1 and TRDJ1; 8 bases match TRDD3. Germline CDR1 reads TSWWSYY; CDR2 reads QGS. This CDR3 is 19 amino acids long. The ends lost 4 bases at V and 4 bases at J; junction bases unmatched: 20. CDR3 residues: CALGASPEGCGGSGDKLIF. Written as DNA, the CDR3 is TGTGCTCTTGGGGCCTCCCCCGAAGGGTGTGGGGGATCAGGCGATAAACTCATCTTT.

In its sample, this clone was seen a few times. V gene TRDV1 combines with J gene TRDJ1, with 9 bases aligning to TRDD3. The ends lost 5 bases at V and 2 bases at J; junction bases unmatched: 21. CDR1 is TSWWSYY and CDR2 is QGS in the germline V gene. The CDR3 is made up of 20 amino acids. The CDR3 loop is CALGTLSYPGGFSTTDKLIF. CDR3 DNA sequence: TGTGCTCTTGGGACCCTATCATACCCTGGGGGATTCAGTACGACCGATAAACTCATCTTT.

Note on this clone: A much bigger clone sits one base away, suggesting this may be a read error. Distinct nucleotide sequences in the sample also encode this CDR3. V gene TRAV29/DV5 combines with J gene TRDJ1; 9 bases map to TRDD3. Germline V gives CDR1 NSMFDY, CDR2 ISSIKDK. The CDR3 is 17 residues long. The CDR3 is CAASLGTGGPYTDKLIF. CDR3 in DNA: TGTGCCGCAAGCTTGGGTACTGGGGGACCCTACACCGATAAACTCATCTTT.

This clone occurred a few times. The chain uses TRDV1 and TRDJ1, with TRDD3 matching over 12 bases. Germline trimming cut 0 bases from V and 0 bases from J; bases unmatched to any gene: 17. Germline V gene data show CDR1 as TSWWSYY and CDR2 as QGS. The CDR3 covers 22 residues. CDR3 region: CALGELTSLPTGGYPYTDKLIF. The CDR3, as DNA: TGTGCTCTTGGGGAACTCACTTCCTTACCGACTGGGGGATACCCGTACACCGATAAACTCATCTTT.

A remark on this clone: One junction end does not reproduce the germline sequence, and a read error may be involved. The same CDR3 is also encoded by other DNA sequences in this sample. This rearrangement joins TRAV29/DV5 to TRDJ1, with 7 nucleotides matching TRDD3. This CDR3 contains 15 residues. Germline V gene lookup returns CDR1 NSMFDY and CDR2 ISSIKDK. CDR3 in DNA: TGTGCAGCAAATTTTCCCACCACTGGGGTCGATAAGCTCATCTTT. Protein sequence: CAANFPTTGVDKLIF.

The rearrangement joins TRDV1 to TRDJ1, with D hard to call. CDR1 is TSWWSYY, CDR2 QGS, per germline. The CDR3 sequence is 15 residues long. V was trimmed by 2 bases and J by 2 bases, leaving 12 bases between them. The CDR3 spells CALGEVPPLTDKLIF. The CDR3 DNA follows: TGTGCTCTTGGGGAAGTACCTCCCCTTACCGATAAACTCATCTTT.

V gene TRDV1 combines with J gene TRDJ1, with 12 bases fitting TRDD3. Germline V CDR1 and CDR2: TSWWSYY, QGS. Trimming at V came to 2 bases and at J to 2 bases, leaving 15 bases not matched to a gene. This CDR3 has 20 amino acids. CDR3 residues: CALGEMGTLRWGIRTDKLIF. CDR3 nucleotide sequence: TGTGCTCTTGGGGAAATGGGCACCCTACGCTGGGGGATACGGACCGATAAACTCATCTTT.

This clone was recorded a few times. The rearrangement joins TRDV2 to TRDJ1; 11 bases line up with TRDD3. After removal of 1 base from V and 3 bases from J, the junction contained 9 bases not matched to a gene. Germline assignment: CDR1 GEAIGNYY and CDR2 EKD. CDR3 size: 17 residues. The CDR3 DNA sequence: TGTGCCTGTGACACTGGGGGATACGAGAAGGGGGCCGATAAACTCATCTTT. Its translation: CACDTGGYEKGADKLIF.

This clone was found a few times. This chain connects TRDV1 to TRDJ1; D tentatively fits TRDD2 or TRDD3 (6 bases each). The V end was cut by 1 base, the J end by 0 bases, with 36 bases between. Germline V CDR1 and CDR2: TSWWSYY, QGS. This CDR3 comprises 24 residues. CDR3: CALGEPLGMPSLQSGRVYTDKLIF. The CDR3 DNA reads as TGTGCTCTTGGGGAACCCTTGGGGATGCCTTCCCTCCAGTCTGGGAGAGTTTACACCGATAAACTCATCTTT.

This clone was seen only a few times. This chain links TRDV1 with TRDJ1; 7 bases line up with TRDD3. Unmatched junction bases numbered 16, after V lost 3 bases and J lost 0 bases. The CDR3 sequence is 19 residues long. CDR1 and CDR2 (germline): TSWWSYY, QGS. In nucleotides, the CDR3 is TGTGCTCTTGGGGACGGAGGACCTTGGCTGGGGGTCTACACCGATAAACTCATCTTT. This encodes CALGDGGPWLGVYTDKLIF.

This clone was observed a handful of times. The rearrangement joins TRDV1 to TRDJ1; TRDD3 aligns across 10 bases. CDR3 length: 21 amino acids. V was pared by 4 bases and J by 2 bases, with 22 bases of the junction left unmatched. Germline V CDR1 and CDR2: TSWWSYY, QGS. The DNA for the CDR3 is TGTGCTCTTGGGGTCCCCTTCGTCCATACTGGGGGATCTTCGTTTACCGATAAACTCATCTTT. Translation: CALGVPFVHTGGSSFTDKLIF.

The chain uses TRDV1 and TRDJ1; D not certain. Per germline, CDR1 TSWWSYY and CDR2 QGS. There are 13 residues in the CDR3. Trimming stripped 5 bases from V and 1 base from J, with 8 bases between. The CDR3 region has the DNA TGTGCTCTTGGGCAACCGTCCACCGATAAACTCATCTTT. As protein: CALGQPSTDKLIF.

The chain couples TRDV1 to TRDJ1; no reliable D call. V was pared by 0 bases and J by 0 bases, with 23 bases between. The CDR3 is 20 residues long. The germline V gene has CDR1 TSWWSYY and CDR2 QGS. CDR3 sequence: CALGELEHPPSNRHTDKLIF. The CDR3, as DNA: TGTGCTCTTGGGGAACTAGAGCACCCACCCTCAAACCGCCACACCGATAAACTCATCTTT.

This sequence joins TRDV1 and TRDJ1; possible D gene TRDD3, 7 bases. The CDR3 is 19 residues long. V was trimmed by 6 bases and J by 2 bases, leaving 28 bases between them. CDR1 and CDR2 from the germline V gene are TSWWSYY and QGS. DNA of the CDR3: TGTGCTCTTGGTCCTTCCAATCTACTGGGGATGGGTGGGACCGATAAACTCATCTTT. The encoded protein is CALGPSNLLGMGGTDKLIF.

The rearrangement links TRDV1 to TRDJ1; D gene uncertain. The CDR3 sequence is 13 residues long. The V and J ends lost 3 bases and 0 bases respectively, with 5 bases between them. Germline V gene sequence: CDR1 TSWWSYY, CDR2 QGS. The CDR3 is CALGDNYTDKLIF. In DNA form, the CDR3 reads TGTGCTCTTGGGGACAATTACACCGATAAACTCATCTTT.

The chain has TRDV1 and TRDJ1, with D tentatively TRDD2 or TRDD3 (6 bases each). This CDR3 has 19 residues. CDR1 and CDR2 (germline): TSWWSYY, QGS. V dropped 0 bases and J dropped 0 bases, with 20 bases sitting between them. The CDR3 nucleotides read TGTGCTCTTGGGGAACTCCCTCCTACGCTGGGGCCGTACACCGATAAACTCATCTTT. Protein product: CALGELPPTLGPYTDKLIF.

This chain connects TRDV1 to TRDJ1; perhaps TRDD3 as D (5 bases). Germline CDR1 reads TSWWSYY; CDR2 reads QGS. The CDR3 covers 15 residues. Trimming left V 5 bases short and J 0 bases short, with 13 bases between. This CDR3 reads CALGNGWGNTDKLIF. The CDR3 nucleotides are TGTGCTCTTGGGAACGGATGGGGCAACACCGATAAACTCATCTTT.

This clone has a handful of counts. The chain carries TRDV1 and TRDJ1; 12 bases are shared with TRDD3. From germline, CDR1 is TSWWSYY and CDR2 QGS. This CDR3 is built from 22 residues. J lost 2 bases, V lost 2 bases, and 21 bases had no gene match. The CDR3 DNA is TGTGCTCTTGGGGAAAGTTGCCGGACTGGGGGATACCGGGAGAGGAGTACCGATAAACTCATCTTT. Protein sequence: CALGESCRTGGYRERSTDKLIF.